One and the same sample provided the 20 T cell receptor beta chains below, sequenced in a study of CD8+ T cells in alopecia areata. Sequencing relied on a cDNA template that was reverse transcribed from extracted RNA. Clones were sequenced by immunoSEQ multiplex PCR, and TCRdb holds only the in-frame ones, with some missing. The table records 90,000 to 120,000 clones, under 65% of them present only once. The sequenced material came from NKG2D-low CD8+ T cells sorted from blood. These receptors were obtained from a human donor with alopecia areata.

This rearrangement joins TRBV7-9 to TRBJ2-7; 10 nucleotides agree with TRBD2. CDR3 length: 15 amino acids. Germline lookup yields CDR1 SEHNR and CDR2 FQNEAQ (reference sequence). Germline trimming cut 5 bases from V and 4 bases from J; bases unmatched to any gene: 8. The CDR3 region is CASSPPSGRGYEQYF. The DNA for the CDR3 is TGTGCCAGCAGCCCTCCTAGCGGGAGAGGGTACGAGCAGTACTTC.

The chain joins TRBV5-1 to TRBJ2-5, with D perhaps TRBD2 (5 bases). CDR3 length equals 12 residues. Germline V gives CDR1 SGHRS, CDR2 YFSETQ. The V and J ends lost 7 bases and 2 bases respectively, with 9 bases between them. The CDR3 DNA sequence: TGCGCCAGCTCCCCGGGACAAGAGACCCAGTACTTC. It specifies CASSPGQETQYF.

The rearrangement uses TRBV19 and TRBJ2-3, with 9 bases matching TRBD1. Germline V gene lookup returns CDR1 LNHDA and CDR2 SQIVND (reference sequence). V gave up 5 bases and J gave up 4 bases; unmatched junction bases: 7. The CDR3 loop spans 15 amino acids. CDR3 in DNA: TGTGCCAGTAGTTGGACAGGGGAGCCCCCAGATACGCAGTATTTT. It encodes CASSWTGEPPDTQYF.

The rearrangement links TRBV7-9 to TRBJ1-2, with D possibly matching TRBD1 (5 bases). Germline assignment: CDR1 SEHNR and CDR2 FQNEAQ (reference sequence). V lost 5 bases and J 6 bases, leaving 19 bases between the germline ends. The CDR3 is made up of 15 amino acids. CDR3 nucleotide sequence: TGTGCCAGCAGCCTAGGGGACGGAGGTCTCGATGGCTACACCTTC. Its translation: CASSLGDGGLDGYTF.

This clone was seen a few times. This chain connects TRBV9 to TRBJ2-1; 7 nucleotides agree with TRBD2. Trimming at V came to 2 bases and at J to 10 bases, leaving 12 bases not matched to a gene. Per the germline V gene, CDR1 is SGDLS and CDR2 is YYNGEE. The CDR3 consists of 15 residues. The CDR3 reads CASSVAGGRGEEQFF. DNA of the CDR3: TGTGCCAGCAGCGTTGCTGGCGGGAGAGGCGAGGAGCAGTTCTTC. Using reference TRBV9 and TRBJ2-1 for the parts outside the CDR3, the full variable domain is DSGVTQTPKHLITATGQRVTLRCSPRSGDLSVYWYQQSLDQGLQFLIQYYNGEERAKGNILERFSAQQFPDLHSELNLSSLELGDSALYFCASSVAGGRGEEQFFGPGTRLTVL.

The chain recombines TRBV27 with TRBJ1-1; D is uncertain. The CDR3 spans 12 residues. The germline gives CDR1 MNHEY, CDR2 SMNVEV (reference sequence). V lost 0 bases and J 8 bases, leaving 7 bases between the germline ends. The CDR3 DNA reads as TGTGCCAGCAGTTTATCGGGCAGAGAAGCTTTCTTT. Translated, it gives CASSLSGREAFF.

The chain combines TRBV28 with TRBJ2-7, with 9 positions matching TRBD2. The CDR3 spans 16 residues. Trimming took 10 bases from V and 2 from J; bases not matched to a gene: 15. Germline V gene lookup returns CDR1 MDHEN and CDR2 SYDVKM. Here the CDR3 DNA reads TGTGCCACGTCCTCCGCGGGAGGGCCTGGGACCTACGAGCAGTACTTC. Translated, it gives CATSSAGGPGTYEQYF. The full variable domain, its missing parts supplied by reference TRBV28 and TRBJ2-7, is DVKVTQSSRYLVKRTGEKVFLECVQDMDHENMFWYRQDPGLGLRLIYFSYDVKMKEKGDIPEGYSVSREKKERFSLILESASTNQTSMYLCATSSAGGPGTYEQYFGPGTRLTVT.

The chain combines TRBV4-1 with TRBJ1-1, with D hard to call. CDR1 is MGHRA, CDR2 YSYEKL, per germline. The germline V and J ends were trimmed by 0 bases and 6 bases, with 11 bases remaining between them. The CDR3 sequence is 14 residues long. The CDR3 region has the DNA TGCGCCAGCAGCCAAGATCTTGCGGGAGCTGAAGCTTTCTTT. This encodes CASSQDLAGAEAFF.

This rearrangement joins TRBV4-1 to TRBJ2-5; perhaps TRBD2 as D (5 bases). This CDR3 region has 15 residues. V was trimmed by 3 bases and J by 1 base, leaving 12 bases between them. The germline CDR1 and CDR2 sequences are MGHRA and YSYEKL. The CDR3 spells CASSQLGELQETQYF. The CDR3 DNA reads TGCGCCAGCAGCCAGCTCGGGGAGCTCCAAGAGACCCAGTACTTC.

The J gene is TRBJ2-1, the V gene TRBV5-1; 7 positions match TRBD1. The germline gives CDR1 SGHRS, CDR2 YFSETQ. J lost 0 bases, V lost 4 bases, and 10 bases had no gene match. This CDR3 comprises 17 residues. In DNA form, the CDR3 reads TGCGCCAGCAGCGGGGACAGTAAGGCCAGCTCCTACAATGAGCAGTTCTTC. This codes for CASSGDSKASSYNEQFF.

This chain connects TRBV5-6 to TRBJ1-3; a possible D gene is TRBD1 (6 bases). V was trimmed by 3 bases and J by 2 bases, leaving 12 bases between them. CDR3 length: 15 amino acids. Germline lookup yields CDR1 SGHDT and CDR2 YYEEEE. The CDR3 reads CASSSGQLPGNTIYF. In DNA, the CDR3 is TGTGCCAGCAGCTCCGGACAGCTCCCTGGAAACACCATATATTTT.

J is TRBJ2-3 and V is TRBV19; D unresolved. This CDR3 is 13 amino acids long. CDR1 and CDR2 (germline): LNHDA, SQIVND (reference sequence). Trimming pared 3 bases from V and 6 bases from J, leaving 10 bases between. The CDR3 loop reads CASSISISDTQYF. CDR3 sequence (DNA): TGTGCCAGTAGTATTAGTATTTCGGATACGCAGTATTTT.

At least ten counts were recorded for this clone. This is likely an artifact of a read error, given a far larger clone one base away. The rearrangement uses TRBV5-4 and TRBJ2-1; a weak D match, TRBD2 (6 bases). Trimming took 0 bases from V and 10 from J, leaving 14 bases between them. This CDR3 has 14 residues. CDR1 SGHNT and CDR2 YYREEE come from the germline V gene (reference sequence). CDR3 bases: TGTGCCAGCAGCTTGGGGGTAGCTGCGGGGGAGCAGTTCTTC. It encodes CASSLGVAAGEQFF.

CDR3 amino acids: CASSQEQEETQYF. The CDR3 nucleotides read TGTGCCAGCAGCCAAGAACAGGAGGAGACCCAGTACTTC. This rearrangement joins TRBV14 to TRBJ2-5; D may be TRBD1 (5 bases). This CDR3 is built from 13 residues. V was clipped by 0 bases and J by 5 bases, with 7 bases between them. Germline V gives CDR1 SGHDN, CDR2 FVKESK.

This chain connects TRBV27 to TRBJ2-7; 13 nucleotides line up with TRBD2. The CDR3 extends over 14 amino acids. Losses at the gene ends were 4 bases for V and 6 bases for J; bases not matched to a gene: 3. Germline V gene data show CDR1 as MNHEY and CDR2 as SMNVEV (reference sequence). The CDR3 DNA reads TGTGCCAGCAGTTCCGGGACTAGCGGGATCGAGCAGTACTTC. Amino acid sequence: CASSSGTSGIEQYF.

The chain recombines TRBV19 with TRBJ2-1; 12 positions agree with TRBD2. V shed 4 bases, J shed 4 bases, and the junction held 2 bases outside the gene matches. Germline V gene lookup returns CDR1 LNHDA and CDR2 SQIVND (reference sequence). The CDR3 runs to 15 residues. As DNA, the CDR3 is TGTGCCAGTAGTAGGACTAGCGGGGATTACAATGAGCAGTTCTTC. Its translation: CASSRTSGDYNEQFF.

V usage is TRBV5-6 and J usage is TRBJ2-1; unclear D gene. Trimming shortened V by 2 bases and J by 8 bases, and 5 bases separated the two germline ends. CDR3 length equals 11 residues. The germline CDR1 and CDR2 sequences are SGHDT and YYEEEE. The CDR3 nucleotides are TGTGCCAGCAGCTTCAGTGATGAGCAGTTCTTC. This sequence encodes CASSFSDEQFF.

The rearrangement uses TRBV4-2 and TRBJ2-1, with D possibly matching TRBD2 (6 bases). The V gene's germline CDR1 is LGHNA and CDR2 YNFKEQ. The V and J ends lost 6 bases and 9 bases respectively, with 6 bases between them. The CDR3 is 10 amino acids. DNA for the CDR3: TGTGCCAGCAGGGGGGGTGAGCAGTTCTTC. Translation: CASRGGEQFF.

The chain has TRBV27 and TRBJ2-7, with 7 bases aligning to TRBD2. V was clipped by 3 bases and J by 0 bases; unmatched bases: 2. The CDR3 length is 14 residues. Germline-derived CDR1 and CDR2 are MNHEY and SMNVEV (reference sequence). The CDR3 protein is CASSLGGSSYEQYF. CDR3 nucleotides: TGTGCCAGCAGTTTGGGCGGGAGCTCCTACGAGCAGTACTTC.

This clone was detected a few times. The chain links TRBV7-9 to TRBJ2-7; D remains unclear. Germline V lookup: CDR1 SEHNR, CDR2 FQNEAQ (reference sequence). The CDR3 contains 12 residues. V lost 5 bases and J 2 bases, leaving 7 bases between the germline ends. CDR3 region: CASSLTPYEQYF. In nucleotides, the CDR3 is TGTGCCAGCAGCCTCACCCCCTACGAGCAGTACTTC.